This T cell receptor beta chain came from a study of glioma-infiltrating T cells after dendritic cell vaccination. Trimming shortened V by 4 bases and J by 2 bases, and 11 bases separated the two germline ends. The CDR3 sequence is 14 residues long. Generated by immunoSEQ multiplex PCR, the TCRdb table keeps only in-frame clones and is missing some. The sample lists approximately 64,000 clones; approximately 85% were seen once. The chain combines TRBV23-1 with TRBJ1-2; a possible D gene is TRBD1 (6 bases). TRBV23-1 is assigned to the ORF class and has an uncertain function. The source material was blood, sampled before dendritic cell vaccination. The TCR was taken from a human donor with glioblastoma. CDR3 sequence reads: CASSRPGENYGYTF. DNA of the CDR3: TGCGCCAGCAGTCGTCCAGGGGAGAACTATGGCTACACCTTC.